Here is one T cell receptor (beta chain) with its context. As yet, its antigen is unknown. This sample was taken from a study of graft-versus-host responses after intestinal transplantation. The repertoire was sequenced with immunoSEQ multiplex PCR; TCRdb's copy has only in-frame clones and lacks some. This sample has approximately 92,000 clones, with 80% to 95% found just once. The sequencing here drew on unstimulated CD8+ T cells sorted from spleen or lymph node cells, taken before intestinal transplant. This TCR was recovered from a human donor who received an intestinal transplant.

DNA of the CDR3: TGTGCCAGCAGCTCCGGACAGGGCCCAGAGACCCAGTACTTC. Translating gives CASSSGQGPETQYF. The chain uses TRBV7-2 and TRBJ2-5; 8 bases align to TRBD1. Germline values: CDR1 SGHTA, CDR2 FQGNSA. This CDR3 has 14 residues. V shed 4 bases, J shed 4 bases, and the junction held 5 bases outside the gene matches.